This T cell receptor (beta chain) was obtained from a study of identical twins. Whole-study results and caveats: There were fewer insertions in abundant cord blood beta clonotypes, but memory repertoires showed no such pattern.

Regarding this clonotype: The antigen is not known.

Germline values: CDR1 SGDLS, CDR2 YYNGEE. The length of the CDR3 is 16 residues. V was clipped by 4 bases and J by 1 base, with 15 bases between them. TCRdb re-analysed the 5' RACE reads in MiXCR, keeping a single row per CDR3 protein. The sample has roughly 770,000 distinct CDR3 sequences, around a sixth seen once. The same sample was also used in a study of T cells expressing NK-cell markers. That paper notes: Sequencing of TCR beta repertoires drew on sorted CD3+CD56+NKG2C+, CD3+CD56+NKG2C- and CD3+CD56-NKG2C+ T cells. Seropositivity for HCMV was found in most of the eight sequenced donors, with one seronegative. Sorting was limited to alpha-beta TCR-expressing T cells with an anti-gamma-delta TCR antibody in several experiments.

V is TRBV9 and J is TRBJ1-3; D is unclear. This TCR was sampled from a woman between 18 and 29 years old in good health. Sequencing was done on a sample of PBMCs. CDR3 nucleotides: TGTGCCAGCAGCCTCGGCCGGGATGGATCTGGAAACACCATATATTTT. As protein: CASSLGRDGSGNTIYF.